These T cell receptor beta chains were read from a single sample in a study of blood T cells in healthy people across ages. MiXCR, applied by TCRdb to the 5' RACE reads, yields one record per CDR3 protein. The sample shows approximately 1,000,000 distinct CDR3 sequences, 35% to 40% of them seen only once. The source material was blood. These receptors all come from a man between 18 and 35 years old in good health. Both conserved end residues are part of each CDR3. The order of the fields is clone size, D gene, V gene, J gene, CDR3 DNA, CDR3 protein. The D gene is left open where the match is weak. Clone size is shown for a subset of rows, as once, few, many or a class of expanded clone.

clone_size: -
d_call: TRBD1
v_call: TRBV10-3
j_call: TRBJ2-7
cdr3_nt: TGTGCCACACAGGGGATCTCCTACGAGCAGTACTTC
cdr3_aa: CATQGISYEQYF

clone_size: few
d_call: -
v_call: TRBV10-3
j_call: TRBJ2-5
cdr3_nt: TGTGCCATCAGTGACGGTCCTCAAGAGACCCAGTACTTC
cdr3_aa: CAISDGPQETQYF

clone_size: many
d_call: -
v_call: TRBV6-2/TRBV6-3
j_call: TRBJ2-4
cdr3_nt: TGTGCCAGCAGTTACTCATCATGGTTAGGGGTTTCAGCCAAAAACATTCAGTACTTC
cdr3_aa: CASSYSSWLGVSAKNIQYF

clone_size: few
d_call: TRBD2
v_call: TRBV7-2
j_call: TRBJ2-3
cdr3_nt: TGTGCCAGCAGGTACAGCGGGGTTAGCACAGATACGCAGTATTTT
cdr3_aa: CASRYSGVSTDTQYF

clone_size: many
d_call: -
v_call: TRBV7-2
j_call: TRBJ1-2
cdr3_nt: TGTGCCAGCAGCACTTCTCCCGGGACGGAAGCTAACTATGGCTACACCTTC
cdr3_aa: CASSTSPGTEANYGYTF

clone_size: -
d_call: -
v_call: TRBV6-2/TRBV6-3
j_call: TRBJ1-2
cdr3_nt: TGTGCCAGCAGCTACTCCGCGTTTGGCTACACCTTC
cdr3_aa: CASSYSAFGYTF

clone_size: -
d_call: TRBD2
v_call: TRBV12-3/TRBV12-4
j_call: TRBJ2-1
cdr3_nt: TGTGTCAGCAGTGATACCGGGACTAGTTTCGGTGAGCAGTTCTTC
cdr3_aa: CVSSDTGTSFGEQFF

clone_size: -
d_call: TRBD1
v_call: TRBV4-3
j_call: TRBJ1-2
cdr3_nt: TGCGCCAGCAGCCAAGATTCGGGGGACAGTCGTGGCTACACCTTC
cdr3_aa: CASSQDSGDSRGYTF

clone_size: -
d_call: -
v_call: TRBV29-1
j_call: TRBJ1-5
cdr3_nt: TGCAGCGTTGGGGTATCGGAGAGGGGGCCCCAGCATTTT
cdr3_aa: CSVGVSERGPQHF

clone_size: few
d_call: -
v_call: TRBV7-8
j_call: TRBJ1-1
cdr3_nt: TGTGCCAGCAGCCCATCGTTGGGGGACACTGAAGCTTTCTTT
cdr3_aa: CASSPSLGDTEAFF

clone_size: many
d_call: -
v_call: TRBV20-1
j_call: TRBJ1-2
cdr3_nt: TGCAGTGCTAGAGATCAACACCGCTATGGCTACACCTTC
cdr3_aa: CSARDQHRYGYTF

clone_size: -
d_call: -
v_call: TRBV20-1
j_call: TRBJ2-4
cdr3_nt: TGCAGTGCTAGGTGGCGGGGAGCCAAAAACATTCAGTACTTC
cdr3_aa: CSARWRGAKNIQYF

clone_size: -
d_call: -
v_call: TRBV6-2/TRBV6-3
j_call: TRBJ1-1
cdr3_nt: TGTGCCAGCAGTTTCCGCAGAGACACTGTCATGAACACTGAAGCTTTCTTT
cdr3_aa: CASSFRRDTVMNTEAFF

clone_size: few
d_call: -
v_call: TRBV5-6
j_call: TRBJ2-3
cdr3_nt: TGTGCCAGCAGCTTGCCCGCTCCCACAGATACGCAGTATTTT
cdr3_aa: CASSLPAPTDTQYF

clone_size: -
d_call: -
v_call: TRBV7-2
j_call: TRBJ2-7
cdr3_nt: TGTGCCAGCAGCACGTTCCCCTACGAGCAGTACTTC
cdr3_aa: CASSTFPYEQYF

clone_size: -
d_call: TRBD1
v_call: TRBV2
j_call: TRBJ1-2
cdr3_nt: TGTGCCAGCAAAAGGACAGGAACTAACTATGGCTACACCTTC
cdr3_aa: CASKRTGTNYGYTF

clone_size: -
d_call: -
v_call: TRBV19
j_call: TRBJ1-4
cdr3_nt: TGTGCCAGCATGGGGCTCGGTGAAAAACTGTTTTTT
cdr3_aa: CASMGLGEKLFF

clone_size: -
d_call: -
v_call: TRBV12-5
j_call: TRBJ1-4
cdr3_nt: TGTGCTAGCGGCCGGCCGGGAGAAAAACTGTTTTTT
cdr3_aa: CASGRPGEKLFF

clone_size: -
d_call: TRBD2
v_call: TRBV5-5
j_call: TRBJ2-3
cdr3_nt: TGTGCCAGCAGCCCCCTGGGGGGGGTCACAGATACGCAGTATTTT
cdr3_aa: CASSPLGGVTDTQYF

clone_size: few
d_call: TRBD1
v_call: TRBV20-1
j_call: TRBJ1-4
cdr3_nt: TGCAGTGCTAGTGCTGGACAGGGACAGAAACTGTTTTTT
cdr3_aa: CSASAGQGQKLFF